The 32 T cell receptor beta chains listed next were all sequenced from one sample in a study of cytomegalovirus exposure and HLA in healthy donors. Use of 60 Vbeta and 13 Jbeta primers characterized the PCR. TCRdb keeps only in-frame clones here, not all; method: immunoSEQ multiplex PCR. The data contain about 130,000 clones, roughly 88% of them singletons. The specimen was PBMCs. These receptors were taken from a woman in her late teens or twenties in good health and CMV-seropositive.

The chain carries TRBV29-1 and TRBJ2-7, with a weak D call TRBD2 (6 bases). Germline lookup yields CDR1 SQVTM and CDR2 ANQGSEA. Trimming removed 5 bases at V and 6 bases at J, with 14 bases between. The CDR3 length is 12 residues. CDR3 sequence: CSVLGGYGEQYF. For the CDR3, the DNA is TGCAGCGTTCTTGGGGGGTATGGCGAGCAGTACTTC.

The chain uses TRBV5-5 and TRBJ2-5, with D hard to call. The end of the DNA fits TRBJ2-7 better, so the J call may be wrong. This CDR3 comprises 14 residues. The germline gives CDR1 SGHKS, CDR2 YYEKEE (reference sequence). CDR3 amino acids: CASSFDKWAYEQYF. The CDR3 DNA sequence: TGTGCCAGCAGCTTCGACAAGTGGGCCTACGAGCAGTACTTC.

This chain joins TRBV13 and TRBJ2-7; 10 bases match TRBD1. V lost 5 bases to trimming and J lost 4 bases; unmatched junction nucleotides: 5. This CDR3 is built from 14 residues. Germline loops: CDR1 PRHDT, CDR2 FYEKMQ (reference sequence). The CDR3 sequence is CASSPGTGDYEQYF. In nucleotides, the CDR3 is TGTGCCAGCAGCCCCGGGACAGGGGATTACGAGCAGTACTTC.

The chain joins TRBV10-1 to TRBJ1-1; D is ambiguous. The CDR3 runs to 13 residues. Germline V gene sequence: CDR1 WNHNN, CDR2 SYGVQD (reference sequence). V lost 6 bases and J 4 bases, leaving 12 bases between the germline ends. CDR3 loop: CASSLGAGTEAFF. The CDR3 bases are TGCGCCAGCAGCCTAGGAGCCGGCACTGAAGCTTTCTTT.

The chain employs TRBV4-1 and TRBJ2-3; D perhaps matches TRBD1 (6 bases). This CDR3 is 16 amino acids long. Germline V CDR1 and CDR2: MGHRA, YSYEKL. Trimming took off 4 bases at V and 6 bases at J, with 20 bases between the two ends. CDR3 coding DNA: TGCGCCAGCAGCCCGAATGGGGCAGGGGCGATGGATACGCAGTATTTT. It encodes CASSPNGAGAMDTQYF.

This chain connects TRBV11-1 to TRBJ2-1; a weak D match, TRBD1 (6 bases). In germline, CDR1 is SGHAT, CDR2 FQDESV (reference sequence). Trimming removed 0 bases from V and 3 bases from J, with 9 bases in between. CDR3 length equals 15 residues. The CDR3 DNA follows: TGTGCCAGCAGCTTAGCAGGACAGTACTACAATGAGCAGTTCTTC. Its protein product is CASSLAGQYYNEQFF.

The V gene is TRBV4-2, the J gene TRBJ2-7, with TRBD1 matching 8 bases. J gave up 7 bases and V 0 bases, and 8 bases lay outside the gene matches. This CDR3 has 15 amino acids. Germline-derived CDR1 and CDR2 are LGHNA and YNFKEQ. DNA for the CDR3: TGTGCCAGCAGCCAAGAAGGACAGGGCCCTCGGGAGCAGTACTTC. Protein product: CASSQEGQGPREQYF.

This sequence joins TRBV18 and TRBJ2-5, with TRBD1 matching over 9 bases. CDR1 KGHSH and CDR2 LQKENI come from the germline V gene. With V trimmed by 5 bases and J by 3 bases, 7 bases remained unmatched. The CDR3 contains 15 residues. The CDR3 sequence: CASSTVDRGEETQYF. CDR3 in DNA: TGTGCCAGCTCAACGGTTGACAGGGGGGAAGAGACCCAGTACTTC.

V usage is TRBV29-1 and J usage is TRBJ1-1; the D is unclear. This CDR3 is 12 amino acids long. CDR1 and CDR2 from the germline V gene are SQVTM and ANQGSEA. Trimming left V 6 bases short and J 4 bases short, with 12 bases between. The CDR3 loop is CSVLQVGTEAFF. Here the CDR3 DNA reads TGCAGCGTCCTGCAGGTCGGCACTGAAGCTTTCTTT.

This clone was counted between two and nine times. V and J are TRBV6-1 and TRBJ2-7; tentative D call: TRBD1 (5 bases). This CDR3 is built from 14 residues. CDR1 is MNHNS and CDR2 is SASEGT in the germline V gene. V was clipped by 4 bases and J by 7 bases, with 17 bases between them. The CDR3 spells CASSATVLVREQYF. The CDR3 nucleotides read TGTGCCAGCAGTGCGACAGTCCTCGTCCGGGAGCAGTACTTC.

The chain carries TRBV7-9 and TRBJ2-7; D is possibly TRBD1 (5 bases). Germline V gene lookup returns CDR1 SEHNR and CDR2 FQNEAQ (reference sequence). The CDR3 runs 13 residues. Trimming took off 3 bases at V and 2 bases at J, with 8 bases between the two ends. This CDR3 reads CASSLAGTYEQYF. The DNA for the CDR3 is TGTGCCAGCAGCTTGGCAGGGACCTACGAGCAGTACTTC.

The count of this clone is one. Here the CDR3 reads CASGSRGTRSYEQYF. The CDR3 DNA reads as TGTGCTAGTGGTTCCCGAGGGACTCGATCCTACGAGCAGTACTTC. This chain connects TRBV12-5 to TRBJ2-7; D is perhaps TRBD2 (6 bases). The V gene's germline CDR1 is LGHNT and CDR2 FRNRAP. The CDR3 runs to 15 residues. Between the trimmed V and J ends, which lost 4 bases and 1 base, there was a span of 14 bases.

The chain couples TRBV5-1 to TRBJ2-5; the D is unclear. The CDR3 extends over 12 amino acids. The germline V gene encodes CDR1 SGHRS and CDR2 YFSETQ. V gave up 0 bases and J gave up 3 bases, with 3 bases separating them. CDR3 amino acids: CASSLAKETQYF. CDR3 coding DNA: TGCGCCAGCAGCTTGGCCAAAGAGACCCAGTACTTC.

The genes are TRBV4-1 and TRBJ1-2; 9 nucleotides align to TRBD1. There are 13 residues in the CDR3. V shed 6 bases and J 5 bases; nucleotides not matched to a gene: 4. Germline CDR1 is MGHRA and CDR2 is YSYEKL. The CDR3 sequence: CASRPTGGYGYTF. DNA for the CDR3: TGCGCCAGCAGACCGACAGGGGGGTATGGCTACACCTTC.

The J gene is TRBJ2-1, the V gene TRBV4-1; tentative D call: TRBD2 (5 bases). The length of the CDR3 is 14 residues. V was shortened by 4 bases and J by 8 bases, with 15 bases between the two germline ends. Germline V gene lookup returns CDR1 MGHRA and CDR2 YSYEKL. Here the CDR3 reads CASSLLPDGDEQFF. CDR3 DNA sequence: TGCGCCAGCAGCCTCCTCCCCGACGGGGATGAGCAGTTCTTC.

V and J are TRBV6-1 and TRBJ2-7, with no clear D. Trimming pared 2 bases from V and 2 bases from J, leaving 16 bases between. CDR1 is MNHNS and CDR2 is SASEGT in the germline V gene. The CDR3 is 16 residues long. The CDR3 coding sequence is TGTGCCAGCAGTGAAATTGCCGCCGGAGCTCCCTACGAGCAGTACTTC. It codes for CASSEIAAGAPYEQYF.

The rearrangement uses TRBV25-1 and TRBJ2-2; TRBD2 matches at 13 bases. The germline CDR1 and CDR2 sequences are MGHDK and SYGVNS. This CDR3 region has 18 residues. After removal of 2 bases from V and 6 bases from J, the junction contained 9 bases not matched to a gene. CDR3 sequence: CASSETWTSGGVPGELFF. For the CDR3, the DNA is TGTGCCAGCAGTGAAACCTGGACTAGCGGGGGTGTACCCGGGGAGCTGTTTTTT.

This sequence joins TRBV5-1 and TRBJ1-6; the D is unclear. Germline CDR1 and CDR2: SGHRS and YFSETQ. V dropped 0 bases and J dropped 1 base, with 5 bases sitting between them. CDR3 length: 15 amino acids. DNA for the CDR3: TGCGCCAGCAGCTTGGCCGGGTCCTATAATTCACCCCTCCACTTT. This translates into CASSLAGSYNSPLHF.

There are a few counts of this clone. The rearrangement links TRBV6-6 to TRBJ2-7; D unresolved. V lost 5 bases and J lost 3, with 14 bases in between. CDR1 is MNHNY and CDR2 is SVGAGI in the germline V gene (reference sequence). This CDR3 has 14 amino acids. CDR3 nucleotides: TGTGCCAGCAGTCGTGGGCCTGGGTACTACGAGCAGTACTTC. Its translation is CASSRGPGYYEQYF.

The V and J genes are TRBV5-4 and TRBJ1-3; D unclear. Trimming removed 0 bases at V and 8 bases at J, with 12 bases between. CDR1 and CDR2 (germline): SGHNT, YYREEE (reference sequence). The CDR3 runs to 14 residues. Written as DNA, the CDR3 is TGTGCCAGCAGCTTGGCCTCCTCTCCCCACACCATATATTTT. It translates to CASSLASSPHTIYF.

This clone has more than one count but fewer than ten. This chain's CDR3 is CASSNRLALEDTQYF. The DNA of the CDR3 is TGTGCCAGCAGCAATAGACTAGCCCTGGAAGATACGCAGTATTTT. The chain combines TRBV5-4 with TRBJ2-3; 7 nucleotides match TRBD2. CDR1 and CDR2 from the germline V gene are SGHNT and YYREEE (reference sequence). Germline trimming cut 4 bases from V and 5 bases from J; bases unmatched to any gene: 10. There are 15 residues in the CDR3.

The chain joins TRBV6-6 to TRBJ1-6; D call uncertain. The length of the CDR3 is 14 residues. The germline CDR1 and CDR2 sequences are MNHNY and SVGAGI (reference sequence). V shed 11 bases and J shed 9 bases, with 20 bases lying between them. CDR3 nucleotides: TGTGCCTCAGGAGAGCGGTATGAAGGTTCACCCCTCCACTTT. Amino acid sequence: CASGERYEGSPLHF.

The V gene is TRBV6-1, the J gene TRBJ2-2, with 10 bases identical to TRBD1. CDR1 is MNHNS, CDR2 SASEGT, per germline. Trimming cost V 5 bases and J 4 bases; bases outside gene matches: 13. The CDR3 is 18 residues long. The CDR3 nucleotides read TGTGCCAGCAGTCAAGACAGGGGGCGGGCAGGGAGCACCGGGGAGCTGTTTTTT. Translation gives CASSQDRGRAGSTGELFF.

The rearrangement uses TRBV28 and TRBJ2-3; 10 bases agree with TRBD1. CDR1 is MDHEN, CDR2 SYDVKM, per germline. Unmatched junction bases numbered 6, after V lost 4 bases and J lost 2 bases. The CDR3 has 16 residues. CDR3: CASSSSGQGITDTQYF. For the CDR3, the DNA is TGTGCCAGCAGTTCCTCGGGACAGGGGATCACAGATACGCAGTATTTT.

The V call is TRBV25-1, the J call TRBJ2-7, with 8 bases that match TRBD1. V dropped 6 bases and J dropped 6; count of bases not matched to a gene: 7. The CDR3 spans 13 residues. CDR1 and CDR2 from the germline V gene are MGHDK and SYGVNS. The CDR3 loop is CASRRQGNGEQYF. The CDR3 coding sequence is TGTGCCAGCAGAAGACAGGGGAACGGCGAGCAGTACTTC.

The chain links TRBV6-5 to TRBJ2-5, with a weak D call TRBD2 (5 bases). The CDR3 contains 12 residues. Germline CDR1 is MNHEY and CDR2 is SVGAGI. Trimming pared 6 bases from V and 6 bases from J, leaving 11 bases between. CDR3 sequence reads: CASSGLLQTQYF. CDR3 DNA: TGTGCCAGCAGCGGACTTTTACAGACCCAGTACTTC.

The chain links TRBV6-1 to TRBJ2-5; D remains ambiguous. V was cut by 10 bases and J by 1 base, with 10 bases left in between. This CDR3 has 12 amino acids. Germline V CDR1 and CDR2: MNHNS, SASEGT. The CDR3 sequence: CATAATQETQYF. Here the CDR3 DNA reads TGTGCCACCGCGGCGACCCAAGAGACCCAGTACTTC.

The chain combines TRBV29-1 with TRBJ1-3, with TRBD1 identical over 7 bases. This CDR3 has 15 residues. The V segment lost 6 bases and the J segment 0 bases; nucleotides outside the gene matches: 8. Germline CDR1 is SQVTM and CDR2 is ANQGSEA. CDR3 sequence reads: CSVKQGQSSGNTIYF. The CDR3 nucleotides read TGCAGCGTAAAACAGGGGCAGAGCTCTGGAAACACCATATATTTT.

The V call is TRBV19, the J call TRBJ1-5; 9 nucleotides match TRBD1. Trimming at V came to 6 bases and at J to 0 bases, leaving 12 bases not matched to a gene. CDR1 LNHDA and CDR2 SQIVND come from the germline V gene (reference sequence). The CDR3 sequence is 18 residues long. The chain's CDR3 is CASSPGQGKFGSNQPQHF. The CDR3 DNA follows: TGTGCCAGTAGCCCGGGACAGGGAAAGTTTGGTAGCAATCAGCCCCAGCATTTT.

This chain links TRBV5-1 with TRBJ2-1; TRBD2 might be the D (5 bases). CDR3 length: 14 amino acids. With 7 bases removed from V and 1 base from J, the gap between germline ends came to 12 bases. CDR1 is SGHRS, CDR2 YFSETQ, per germline. CDR3 nucleotides: TGCGCCAGCTCCCGGACTGTGTCCTACAATGAGCAGTTCTTC. This sequence encodes CASSRTVSYNEQFF.

The rearrangement joins TRBV28 to TRBJ1-1; no firm D call. Germline loops: CDR1 MDHEN, CDR2 SYDVKM. This CDR3 is 13 amino acids long. Trimming stripped 7 bases from V and 0 bases from J, with 9 bases between. CDR3 coding DNA: TGTGCCAGCATGCCCCGGTTGAACACTGAAGCTTTCTTT. It is translated as CASMPRLNTEAFF.

This sequence joins TRBV9 and TRBJ1-4; D is ambiguous. Trimming removed 4 bases at V and 7 bases at J, with 8 bases between. CDR3 length: 12 amino acids. CDR1 SGDLS and CDR2 YYNGEE come from the germline V gene. The CDR3 sequence: CASSPGLEKLFF. As DNA, the CDR3 is TGTGCCAGCAGCCCCGGACTTGAAAAACTGTTTTTT.